This is a list of T cell receptor beta chains from one sample in a study of Graves' ophthalmopathy and Graves' hyperthyroidism. TCRdb re-analysed the multiplex PCR reads in MiXCR, keeping a single row per CDR3 protein. Of 200,000 to 250,000 distinct CDR3 sequences in the sample, about a fifth were seen once. The sequenced material came from peripheral blood. These receptors were collected from a woman aged 50 to 65 with Graves' ophthalmopathy. Both conserved end residues are part of each CDR3. Fields, in order: clone size, J gene, V gene, D gene, CDR3 protein, CDR3 DNA. D genes are given only for firm matches. Clone size is not always given. Where it is, it says once, few, many or a class for expanded clones.

>-|TRBJ2-4|TRBV2|TRBD1
CASTGGAFTSAKNIQYF
TGTGCCAGCACAGGGGGCGCATTTACGAGTGCCAAAAACATTCAGTACTTC
>few|TRBJ2-5|TRBV20-1|-
CSATRPVGVGKTQYF
TGCAGTGCTACCCGTCCAGTAGGAGTAGGAAAGACCCAGTACTTC
>many|TRBJ2-5|TRBV20-1|-
CSASRQGETQYF
TGCAGTGCTAGCAGGCAGGGGGAGACCCAGTACTTC
>many|TRBJ2-7|TRBV19|-
CASSITIGTDSTYEQYF
TGTGCCAGTAGTATAACGATAGGAACGGATAGTACCTACGAGCAGTACTTC
>few|TRBJ2-5|TRBV5-1|-
CASSLGGQSETQYF
TGCGCCAGCAGCCTCGGGGGACAGTCAGAGACCCAGTACTTC
>once|TRBJ2-5|TRBV6-2/TRBV6-3|TRBD1
CASSYVRGKTQYF
TGTGCCAGCAGTTACGTCAGGGGGAAGACCCAGTACTTC
>-|TRBJ2-2|TRBV6-1|-
CVNRRRNTGELFF
TGTGTCAACAGGAGACGGAACACCGGGGAGCTGTTTTTT
>many|TRBJ2-5|TRBV5-1|TRBD1
CASSLTDREQETQYF
TGCGCCAGCAGCTTGACGGACAGGGAACAAGAGACCCAGTACTTC
>many|TRBJ1-2|TRBV5-8|TRBD1
CASSYRDRAYGYTF
TGTGCCAGCAGCTACCGGGACAGGGCCTATGGCTACACCTTC
>few|TRBJ2-2|TRBV4-2|TRBD2
CASSPQRDVGELFF
TGTGCCAGCAGCCCTCAGCGGGACGTCGGGGAGCTGTTTTTT
>many|TRBJ1-5|TRBV12-3/TRBV12-4|TRBD1
CASSFRSAQGDQPQHF
TGTGCCAGCAGTTTTAGGTCTGCACAGGGGGATCAGCCCCAGCATTTT
>-|TRBJ2-7|TRBV12-3/TRBV12-4|TRBD1
CASSLGQGAEEQYF
TGTGCCAGCAGTTTGGGACAGGGGGCCGAAGAGCAGTACTTC
>many|TRBJ2-1|TRBV6-1|-
CASGRGLYNEQFF
TGTGCCAGCGGCAGGGGCCTATACAATGAGCAGTTCTTC
>-|TRBJ2-5|TRBV6-2/TRBV6-3|-
CASSYAAPLRQGPRETQYF
TGTGCCAGCAGTTACGCGGCACCCCTGCGGCAGGGACCTCGTGAGACCCAGTACTTC
>many|TRBJ2-5|TRBV5-1|-
CASSLAQGAGGETQYF
TGCGCCAGCAGCTTGGCCCAAGGTGCCGGCGGGGAGACCCAGTACTTC
>-|TRBJ1-5|TRBV6-2/TRBV6-3|TRBD1
CASRRGDRGGLSNQPQHF
TGTGCCAGCAGACGAGGGGACAGGGGAGGCCTTAGCAATCAGCCCCAGCATTTT
>-|TRBJ2-5|TRBV5-1|TRBD2
CASSSPGTRETQYF
TGCGCCAGCAGCTCCCCCGGGACTAGGGAGACCCAGTACTTC
>many|TRBJ2-5|TRBV10-3|-
CAISESREETQYF
TGTGCCATCAGTGAGTCTAGAGAAGAGACCCAGTACTTC
>many|TRBJ1-1|TRBV2|-
CASSSGENTEAFF
TGTGCCAGCAGTAGTGGGGAGAACACTGAAGCTTTCTTT
>few|TRBJ2-7|TRBV15|-
CATSREGGSYEQYF
TGTGCCACCAGCCGGGAAGGGGGCTCCTACGAGCAGTACTTC
>many|TRBJ1-6|TRBV7-3|TRBD1
CASSSTGGNSPLHF
TGTGCCAGCAGCTCGACAGGGGGGAACTCACCCCTCCACTTT
>-|TRBJ1-1|TRBV28|-
CASILSGARTEAFF
TGTGCCAGCATCCTCTCAGGGGCGCGTACTGAAGCTTTCTTT
>few|TRBJ1-5|TRBV20-1|TRBD1
CSAREWTGTNQPQHF
TGCAGTGCTAGAGAGTGGACAGGGACCAATCAGCCCCAGCATTTT
>many|TRBJ1-5|TRBV7-9|TRBD1
CASSAGGIQPQHF
TGTGCCAGCAGTGCAGGGGGGATCCAGCCCCAGCATTTT
>many|TRBJ1-1|TRBV7-8|TRBD1
CASTAQGEVEAFF
TGTGCCAGCACTGCTCAGGGGGAGGTTGAAGCTTTCTTT
>many|TRBJ2-6|TRBV6-1|-
CASSRLGSGANVLTF
TGTGCCAGCAGTAGGCTGGGCTCTGGGGCCAACGTCCTGACTTTC
>many|TRBJ1-2|TRBV4-1|-
CASRAQGSSGYTF
TGCGCCAGCAGGGCACAGGGCTCTTCTGGCTACACCTTC
>-|TRBJ2-5|TRBV9|-
CASNKGHQETQYF
TGTGCCAGCAACAAGGGACACCAAGAGACCCAGTACTTC
>-|TRBJ2-7|TRBV7-9|-
CASSLIRTEQYF
TGTGCCAGCAGCTTAATCAGGACCGAGCAGTACTTC
>many|TRBJ2-2|TRBV12-3/TRBV12-4|-
CASTLGGGTGELFF
TGTGCCAGCACCCTGGGAGGGGGCACCGGGGAGCTGTTTTTT
>many|TRBJ1-6|TRBV3-1|-
CASSHRQNSPLHF
TGTGCCAGCAGCCATCGACAGAATTCACCCCTCCACTTT
>many|TRBJ2-2|TRBV12-3/TRBV12-4|TRBD2
CASRGAGGTGELFF
TGTGCCAGCAGAGGAGCGGGGGGCACCGGGGAGCTGTTTTTT
>many|TRBJ2-5|TRBV29-1|TRBD1
CSVPGQGQETQYF
TGCAGCGTGCCGGGACAGGGCCAAGAGACCCAGTACTTC
>-|TRBJ1-6|TRBV12-3/TRBV12-4|-
CASSLESGAALHF
TGTGCCAGCAGCTTGGAGAGCGGGGCGGCCCTCCACTTT
>many|TRBJ1-2|TRBV12-3/TRBV12-4|-
CASSFYVAGDLGYTF
TGTGCCAGCAGTTTTTATGTGGCAGGGGACCTTGGCTACACCTTC
>-|TRBJ2-2|TRBV10-3|-
CAIKGAGSGELFF
TGTGCCATCAAAGGGGCAGGGTCCGGGGAGCTGTTTTTT
>many|TRBJ2-6|TRBV6-1|-
CASSRRQFSGANVLTF
TGTGCCAGCAGTAGAAGACAATTCTCTGGGGCCAACGTCCTGACTTTC
>few|TRBJ1-1|TRBV6-2/TRBV6-3|-
CASSQPMNTEAFF
TGTGCCAGCAGTCAGCCAATGAACACTGAAGCTTTCTTT
>many|TRBJ1-5|TRBV6-1|-
CASSEHLSNQPQHF
TGTGCCAGCAGTGAGCACCTTAGCAATCAGCCCCAGCATTTT
>many|TRBJ2-7|TRBV12-3/TRBV12-4|-
CASSLTGRGFEQYF
TGTGCCAGCAGTTTGACAGGAAGAGGATTCGAGCAGTACTTC
>many|TRBJ2-4|TRBV19|TRBD2
CASRRAGGVENIQYF
TGTGCCAGTAGGCGAGCGGGAGGAGTGGAAAACATTCAGTACTTC
>-|TRBJ2-2|TRBV7-9|-
CASSLDGVTGELFF
TGTGCCAGCAGCTTAGACGGGGTCACCGGGGAGCTGTTTTTT
>few|TRBJ2-7|TRBV19|-
CASARAVSSYEQYF
TGTGCCAGTGCCCGGGCCGTTAGCTCCTACGAGCAGTACTTC
>many|TRBJ1-2|TRBV6-1|TRBD1
CASSGQGETTNYGYTF
TGTGCCAGCAGTGGACAGGGCGAAACCACTAACTATGGCTACACCTTC
>many|TRBJ2-5|TRBV20-1|TRBD2
CSAPGTSGLETQYF
TGCAGTGCCCCCGGGACTAGCGGTTTGGAGACCCAGTACTTC
>-|TRBJ1-2|TRBV6-5|TRBD1
CASSYGDSGVTF
TGTGCCAGCAGTTACGGGGACAGCGGTGTCACCTTC
>many|TRBJ1-5|TRBV2|TRBD1
CASRSTGTENQPQHF
TGTGCCAGCAGGTCGACCGGGACAGAAAATCAGCCCCAGCATTTT
>many|TRBJ2-5|TRBV6-5|-
CASSFRTASTAQYF
TGTGCCAGCAGTTTTAGGACGGCCTCGACGGCCCAGTACTTC
>many|TRBJ2-7|TRBV9|-
CASSPQSNAVRIEQYF
TGTGCCAGCAGCCCACAGTCTAACGCAGTCCGAATCGAGCAGTACTTC
>-|TRBJ2-2|TRBV9|TRBD1
CASSVVGTGSGELFF
TGTGCCAGCAGCGTAGTAGGGACAGGGTCCGGGGAGCTGTTTTTT
>many|TRBJ1-1|TRBV24-1|-
CATSDFPLSPLEAFF
TGTGCCACCAGTGATTTTCCCCTCTCACCCCTCGAAGCTTTCTTT
>many|TRBJ1-6|TRBV2|TRBD1
CASSVDRGRYNSPLHF
TGTGCCAGCAGCGTGGACAGGGGAAGATATAATTCACCCCTCCACTTT
>many|TRBJ1-1|TRBV6-1|-
CASSAGFVGTEAFF
TGTGCCAGCAGTGCCGGCTTCGTTGGCACTGAAGCTTTCTTT
>many|TRBJ1-1|TRBV28|-
CASNVKDRLNTEAFF
TGTGCCAGCAATGTAAAAGACCGTTTGAACACTGAAGCTTTCTTT
>-|TRBJ2-7|TRBV18|-
CASSPETRQGSVEQYF
TGTGCCAGCTCACCAGAGACTAGACAGGGTTCGGTCGAGCAGTACTTC
>few|TRBJ2-1|TRBV6-2/TRBV6-3|-
CASSSRPASSYEQFF
TGTGCCAGCAGTTCTCGACCGGCGAGCTCCTACGAGCAGTTCTTC
>-|TRBJ2-4|TRBV2|TRBD1
CASRPDRGPNFQYF
TGTGCCAGCCGTCCCGACAGGGGTCCCAACTTTCAGTACTTC
>few|TRBJ2-7|TRBV12-3/TRBV12-4|TRBD1
CASSSWDRGLQYEQYF
TGTGCCAGCAGTTCATGGGACAGGGGGCTTCAATACGAGCAGTACTTC
>many|TRBJ2-5|TRBV6-5|TRBD2
CASSPWTSGQETQYF
TGTGCCAGCAGTCCGTGGACTAGCGGTCAAGAGACCCAGTACTTC